The clone carrying this T cell receptor beta chain appeared once. The antigen is not known. Stated time point: peripheral blood 6 weeks after treatment start. The CDR3 runs to 14 residues. With V trimmed by 3 bases and J by 2 bases, 1 base remained unmatched. Germline loops: CDR1 MNHNS, CDR2 SASEGT. The table came from immunoSEQ multiplex PCR; TCRdb's copy has only in-frame clones and leaves some out. Of fewer than 90,000 clones listed, approximately 90% are singletons. This record comes from a study of PD-L1 blockade in urothelial cancer. About the study: Prior chemotherapy ranged from 0 to 3 regimens per patient. Analyzed time points were 3 weeks (second dose) and 6 weeks after therapy began. Study conclusions and caveats: At the 3-week point, tumor-associated blood clones expanded more in durable-benefit patients.

This TCR was sampled from a woman of 80 years or more with urothelial cancer. The V and J genes are TRBV6-1 and TRBJ2-4, with 7 bases that match TRBD2. The source material was PBMCs, sampled around atezolizumab (anti-PD-L1) treatment. DNA for the CDR3: TGTGCCAGCAGTGAGGGGGGGACCAAAAACATTCAGTACTTC. It codes for CASSEGGTKNIQYF.